Listed below are T cell receptor beta chains from one sample, sequenced in a study of cytomegalovirus exposure and HLA in healthy donors. The table came from immunoSEQ multiplex PCR; TCRdb's copy has only in-frame clones and leaves some out. The sample records tens of thousands of clones, 94% being singletons. Sample: PBMCs. The source of these receptors is a man between 18 and 29 years old in good health and CMV-seropositive. The CDR3 runs from the conserved cysteine through the conserved F or W. Fields, in order: V gene, J gene, clone size, D gene, CDR3 DNA, CDR3 protein. D genes are given only for firm matches. Expanded clones are given a class, and other clones once, few, many or no size at all.

TRBV6-5	TRBJ1-5	-	-	TGTGCCAGCCGGGGAGCAGGGGCAGGGGATCAGCCCCAGCATTTT	CASRGAGAGDQPQHF
TRBV7-9	TRBJ2-7	-	-	TGTGCCAGCAGCTTAGCGACAGACTACGAGCAGTACTTC	CASSLATDYEQYF
TRBV9	TRBJ2-2	-	TRBD1	TGTGCCAGCAGCGTAGGACAGGGGAACGGGGAGCTGTTTTTT	CASSVGQGNGELFF
TRBV5-1	TRBJ2-6	-	TRBD1	TGCGCCAGCAGCTCCAGCGGGACAGGGGGTTTCTCTGGGGCCAACGTCCTGACTTTC	CASSSSGTGGFSGANVLTF
TRBV4-2	TRBJ1-3	-	-	TGTGCCAGCAGCCAAGATTACTCGAACACCATATATTTT	CASSQDYSNTIYF
TRBV5-4	TRBJ2-2	once	-	TGTGCCAGCAGCTTCGGGGGGCCGAACACCGGGGAGCTGTTTTTT	CASSFGGPNTGELFF
TRBV13	TRBJ2-1	once	TRBD2	TGTGCCAGCAGTCAGACTAGCGGGATTTACAATGAGCAGTTCTTC	CASSQTSGIYNEQFF
TRBV29-1	TRBJ2-1	-	-	TGCAGCGTTGAAGATCCGAATAGCAGATCCTACAATGAGCAGTTCTTC	CSVEDPNSRSYNEQFF
TRBV11-2	TRBJ2-7	-	-	TGTGCCAGCAGCCCCGGGGGGCTAGCGGCCTACGAGCAGTACTTC	CASSPGGLAAYEQYF
TRBV7-3	TRBJ2-5	-	-	TGTGCCAGCAGCTTGGACTGGCAGGAGACCCAGTACTTC	CASSLDWQETQYF
TRBV11-2	TRBJ2-7	-	-	TGTGCCAGCAGTTATGGGGGCGGATCCTCCTACGAGCAGTACTTC	CASSYGGGSSYEQYF
TRBV19	TRBJ2-7	many	-	TGTGCCAGTAGTATAGAGCCCACAGGGCCCTACGAGCAGTACTTC	CASSIEPTGPYEQYF
TRBV9	TRBJ2-7	-	-	TGTGCCAGCAGGTCACTCCGGGTAGCTTGCGAGCAGTACTTC	CASRSLRVACEQYF
TRBV7-2	TRBJ2-1	once	TRBD1	TGTGCCAGCAGCCCGGGACAGGGGGCCCGCAAGGGGGAGTTCTTC	CASSPGQGARKGEFF
TRBV7-8	TRBJ2-7	once	TRBD1	TGTGCCAGCAGCTCCGACAGGGGTTACGAGCAGTACTTC	CASSSDRGYEQYF
TRBV20-1	TRBJ2-1	-	-	TGCAGTGCTAGAGTAGGCGGTGAGCAGTTCTTC	CSARVGGEQFF
TRBV6-4	TRBJ2-2	-	-	TGTGCCAGCAGTGACTCCGACTTAGGGGAGCTGTTTTTT	CASSDSDLGELFF
TRBV19	TRBJ2-1	-	-	TGTGCCAGTAGTATAACGGGTGAGGGCTCCTACAATGAGCAGTTCTTC	CASSITGEGSYNEQFF
TRBV5-6	TRBJ1-3	-	-	TGTGCCAGCATACCGCTGGGGCAGGGTGGAAACACCATATATTTT	CASIPLGQGGNTIYF
TRBV5-1	TRBJ1-2	-	-	TGCGCCAGCAGCTACCGCGCGGACAAGGGCAATGGCTACACCTTC	CASSYRADKGNGYTF
TRBV9	TRBJ2-7	-	-	TGTGCCAGCAGCCGCTCCGGCAGGGTCAACGAGCAGTACTTC	CASSRSGRVNEQYF
TRBV19	TRBJ1-2	-	TRBD1	TGTGCCAGCGACGAGGGGGCGTTTCCCTATGGCTACACCTTC	CASDEGAFPYGYTF
TRBV28	TRBJ2-7	-	TRBD2	TGTGCCAGCAGTTTAAAGGGTAGCTGGCGGGGGGAGCAGTACTTC	CASSLKGSWRGEQYF
TRBV10-2	TRBJ1-4	-	TRBD1	TGCGCCAGCAGACGCACAGGGGGTGTTAATGAAAAACTGTTTTTT	CASRRTGGVNEKLFF
TRBV6-5	TRBJ2-7	-	TRBD2	TGTGCCAGCACCCCCCAAGCGGGAGTTAGGCTGTACTTC	CASTPQAGVRLYF
TRBV30	TRBJ1-3	-	-	TGTGCCTGGCTCGACAGGATGGAGAACACCATATATTTT	CAWLDRMENTIYF
TRBV7-6	TRBJ2-3	-	TRBD2	TGTGCCAGCAGCCGGACTAGCGGGAGTTTCCCAGATACGCAGTATTTT	CASSRTSGSFPDTQYF
TRBV29-1	TRBJ2-2	-	-	TGCAGCGTTGAGGCAAGGAGGACTCCTGCAGACACCGGGGAGCTGTTTTTT	CSVEARRTPADTGELFF
TRBV5-1	TRBJ2-3	-	TRBD2	TGCGCCAGCAGCGGGGGGGACTACAAGGGAGATACGCAGTATTTT	CASSGGDYKGDTQYF
TRBV9	TRBJ2-2	-	TRBD1	TGTGCCAGCAGCGTACAGACAGGGAACGCCGGGGAGCTGTTTTTT	CASSVQTGNAGELFF
TRBV29-1	TRBJ2-1	few	TRBD2	TGCAGCGTGTGCCTAGCGGGAGCATCCACTGAGCAGTTCTTC	CSVCLAGASTEQFF
TRBV6-5	TRBJ2-7	once	-	TGTGCCAGCTCCGGGGTTCGCACCTACGAGCAGTACTTC	CASSGVRTYEQYF
TRBV9	TRBJ2-5	-	TRBD2	TGTGCCAGCAGCGTAGCGGGAGGTAATCAAGAGACCCAGTACTTC	CASSVAGGNQETQYF
TRBV7-8	TRBJ2-3	once	-	TGTGCCAGCAGCTTAGTACGGGCAGGGTCCACAGATACGCAGTATTTT	CASSLVRAGSTDTQYF
TRBV29-1	TRBJ2-3	once	-	TGCAGCGCCGGGTCATGGGACACGACCACAGATACGCAGTATTTT	CSAGSWDTTTDTQYF
TRBV28	TRBJ1-5	-	TRBD1	TGTGCCACGACAGGGGGCAATCAGCCCCAGCATTTT	CATTGGNQPQHF
TRBV7-2	TRBJ2-5	-	-	TGTGCCAGCAGCTTAGCTGCAGGGACTCGCGCAGGAGAGACCCAGTACTTC	CASSLAAGTRAGETQYF
TRBV7-2	TRBJ1-1	-	TRBD1	TGTGCCAGCAGGCCCCTCGACAGGGCGGGTGGCACTGAAGCTTTCTTT	CASRPLDRAGGTEAFF
TRBV4-2	TRBJ2-1	-	TRBD1	TGTGCCAGCAGCCGAGAAAGGGTACAGGGGGCCTACAATGAGCAGTTCTTC	CASSRERVQGAYNEQFF
TRBV2	TRBJ2-6	-	-	TGTGCCAGCAGTGGGCTAGCGAGCTCTGGGGCCAACGTCCTGACTTTC	CASSGLASSGANVLTF
TRBV7-3	TRBJ2-1	-	TRBD2	TGTGCCAGTAAAATGGCCAGCGGGGGTGAGCAGTTCTTC	CASKMASGGEQFF
TRBV6-1	TRBJ2-1	-	-	TGTGCCAGCAAGAGAAATGAGCAGTTCTTC	CASKRNEQFF
TRBV9	TRBJ1-2	-	-	TGTGCCAGTATTCATTGGGGAGGTGGCTACACCTTC	CASIHWGGGYTF
TRBV30	TRBJ1-2	-	-	TGTGCCTGGAGTGTGGGGGGAGGCTACACCTTC	CAWSVGGGYTF